One TCR beta chain is described in this entry. Its cognate antigen has yet to be identified. Base qualities are not provided; no much larger clone lies one nucleotide away. This sample stems from a study of memory CD8 T cells in hepatitis C reinfection (dated by TCRdb to between 2016 and 2019). Broadly, across the study: Three donors spontaneously resolved two consecutive HCV infections, while two donors cleared a primary infection but became chronically infected after reinfection. HCV reinfection was defined as a positive HCV RNA test following two negative tests taken at least 60 days apart. Samples for the late or post reinfection time point were taken from 12 to 24 weeks after reinfection was detected. Across an HCV reinfection episode in 4 to 6 donors, the study followed the TCR beta repertoire of virus-specific CD8 T cells over time. Between the late 2000s and the early 2010s, a few reinfection cases that had stored pre-reinfection samples were identified. Participants who had resolved a prior HCV infection were followed every 3 months in the reinfection study.

V has 1 base trimmed and J has 0 bases trimmed; junction bases matching no gene number 9. CDR1 and CDR2 are drawn from the germline V gene: SGHAT, FQNNGV. Reading from cysteine to phenylalanine, the CDR3 counts 19 amino acids. The kept DNA is CDR3 alone, 57 bases in frame from the first base. What this sample's time point label stands for: late/post reinfection, 12 to 24 weeks after detection. The sorted cells were sequenced directly ex vivo, without any in vitro expansion ahead of TCR sequencing. The donors were people who inject drugs and were enrolled in Canada's Montreal Acute Hepatitis C Cohort Study (HEPCO). Total naive CD8 T cells, sorted as viable CD3+ CD8+ CD45RO-, came from a couple of donors at all three reinfection time points as controls. Before sorting, cryopreserved peripheral blood mononuclear cells were thawed and used as the source for purifying CD8 T cells. Negative selection with the MACS CD8+ T cell Isolation Kit was used to enrich CD8 T cells. A BD FACSAria II sorter with FACSDiva software was used for cell sorting, and FlowJo was used for data analysis.

Beyond this particular receptor, the publication reports: Because only 5 or 6 donors were included, definitive conclusions about public clonotypes linked to secondary clearance could not be reached by the study.

Libraries were made using the immunoSEQ multiplex PCR assay. Genomic DNA was extracted from sorted cells, and the TCR beta V, D and J regions were sequenced by Adaptive Biotechnologies' automated high-throughput method. CDR3 regions were amplified with a two-step, bias-controlled multiplex PCR. An Illumina instrument was used to sequence the amplified TCR beta libraries. On the authors' methods: Demultiplexed reads were processed to reduce amplification and sequencing bias, and CDR3 sequences were assigned to gene families using the IMGT database. ImmunoSEQ software version 2.0 was used to analyze repertoire data. Out-of-frame sequences and sequences containing stop codons in the CDR3 were removed from the clonotype lists. Clonotypes below 0.01% frequency were excluded because they corresponded to less than one cell. Richness was computed as observed richness divided by input cell number, and evenness as Shannon entropy divided by log observed richness. Repertoire diversity and similarity between time points were quantified using Simpson diversity and Morisita-Horn overlap indices. Each clonotype was placed into one of four groups: dominant (>1%), sub-dominant (0.5-0.99%), low abundance (0.1-0.49%) or lowest abundance (<0.1%). For the germline index, total nucleotide additions were subtracted from total CDR3 length, and that difference was then divided by total CDR3 length. Held by TCRdb, this immuneACCESS table contains in-frame sequences only and omits some clones. Under half of the omission traces to an unresolved V gene where checked; the cause of the rest is unknown. V and J calls plus clone size are reproduced from that table; the DNA served to infer D and trimming. Within this sample are some 46,000 clones, with about 91% of them counted one time only. Jointly, the top ten make up more than 0.65% of the sample.

Sequenced material: naive CD8+ T cells sorted from blood. The cell subset or site label corresponds to: total naive CD8+CD45RO- T cells. The sequence was collected from a man younger than 35 with hepatitis C virus infection. The sequence joins TRBV11-2 to TRBJ2-3; TRBD2 fits 11 bases in the junction. The DNA sequence is TGTGCCAGCAGCTTAGGACTAGCGGGACCCTATGATAGCACAGATACGCAGTATTTT. This codes for CASSLGLAGPYDSTDTQYF.